Shown below are 21 T cell receptor beta chains from a single sample sequenced in a study of CD8+ T cells in alopecia areata. Specified treatment: oral pan-JAK inhibitor, 5-10 mg twice daily. Reverse transcribed after extraction, RNA yielded cDNA as the sequencing template. Assay: immunoSEQ multiplex PCR; the TCRdb copy retains only in-frame clones and omits some. The sample gives approximately 210,000 clones, just over 65% of which show up once; over 1% is in the top ten. Sequencing used CD4+ T cells sorted from blood, obtained between weeks 44 and 45, from a patient treated with tofacitinib. These receptors were taken from a human donor with alopecia areata.

V is TRBV10-3 and J is TRBJ2-6; D is undetermined. The CDR3 consists of 15 residues. Per germline, CDR1 ENHRY and CDR2 SYGVKD. V was shortened by 6 bases and J by 2 bases, with 11 bases between the two germline ends. CDR3 in amino acids: CAISDGATGANVLTF. The CDR3 region has the DNA TGTGCCATCAGCGACGGAGCCACTGGGGCCAACGTCCTGACTTTC.

The V and J genes are TRBV29-1 and TRBJ2-3; the D is unclear. V lost 0 bases, J lost 2 bases, and 6 bases lay in between. The CDR3 runs to 13 residues. Germline V gene lookup returns CDR1 SQVTM and CDR2 ANQGSEA. The CDR3 DNA sequence: TGCAGCGTTGAAGAGGGGAACACAGATACGCAGTATTTT. It codes for CSVEEGNTDTQYF.

The genes are TRBV4-3 and TRBJ2-1; D gene ambiguous. V lost 0 bases and J lost 4, with 16 bases in between. The CDR3 consists of 17 residues. The germline V gene has CDR1 LGHNA and CDR2 YSLEER. The CDR3 reads CASSQDLGLAPYNEQFF. In nucleotides, the CDR3 is TGCGCCAGCAGCCAAGATCTAGGCCTCGCCCCATACAATGAGCAGTTCTTC.

This chain connects TRBV29-1 to TRBJ2-1; D gene uncertain. The CDR3 spans 11 residues. Deletions cut 3 bases from V and 4 bases from J, with 4 bases between. The germline CDR1 and CDR2 sequences are SQVTM and ANQGSEA. CDR3 amino acids: CSVDRYNEQFF. CDR3 DNA: TGCAGCGTTGATAGGTACAATGAGCAGTTCTTC.

This clone was detected only a few times. CDR3 bases: TGCGCCAGCAGCTTGGAGGGGGCACAGCCCCAGCATTTT. Its protein is CASSLEGAQPQHF. The chain uses TRBV5-1 and TRBJ1-5, with 7 bases fitting TRBD1. The ends lost 0 bases at V and 7 bases at J; junction bases unmatched: 1. The CDR3 spans 13 residues. The germline gives CDR1 SGHRS, CDR2 YFSETQ.

This clone was observed a handful of times. The V and J genes are TRBV29-1 and TRBJ2-7; a weak D match, TRBD2 (6 bases). Deletions cut 4 bases from V and 4 bases from J, with 17 bases between. CDR1 SQVTM and CDR2 ANQGSEA come from the germline V gene. This CDR3 contains 14 residues. CDR3 residues: CSVAVEGRSYEQYF. The CDR3 nucleotides are TGCAGCGTTGCCGTGGAGGGAAGGAGTTACGAGCAGTACTTC.

The chain couples TRBV25-1 to TRBJ2-4, with 8 bases lining up with TRBD1. CDR1 is MGHDK and CDR2 is SYGVNS in the germline V gene. V lost 3 bases, J lost 0 bases, and 1 base stayed unmatched. The CDR3 contains 15 residues. The CDR3 sequence: CASSETGEAKNIQYF. The DNA for the CDR3 is TGTGCCAGCAGTGAGACAGGGGAAGCCAAAAACATTCAGTACTTC.

V is TRBV29-1 and J is TRBJ1-1; 7 positions match TRBD1. V shed 0 bases and J 1 base; nucleotides not matched to a gene: 8. Per germline, CDR1 SQVTM and CDR2 ANQGSEA. There are 16 residues in the CDR3. CDR3 amino acids: CSVEDRQGAWNTEAFF. The CDR3 nucleotides read TGCAGCGTTGAAGACAGACAGGGAGCGTGGAACACTGAAGCTTTCTTT.

This clone was found a few times. V and J are TRBV15 and TRBJ2-5; D not resolved. The CDR3 totals 13 residues. Germline CDR1 is LNHNV and CDR2 is YYDKDF (reference sequence). V lost 4 bases and J 1 base, leaving 7 bases between the germline ends. CDR3 amino acids: CATSTPLQETQYF. The CDR3 bases are TGTGCCACCAGCACCCCGCTCCAAGAGACCCAGTACTTC.

This chain uses TRBV29-1 with TRBJ1-2, with 9 nucleotides matching TRBD1. There are 14 residues in the CDR3. The junction had 6 bases not matched to a gene; V was cut back by 2 bases and J by 5 bases. Per germline, CDR1 SQVTM and CDR2 ANQGSEA. The DNA of the CDR3 is TGCAGCGTTGAACCGGGACAGGGATTTTATGGCTACACCTTC. This sequence encodes CSVEPGQGFYGYTF.

In regard to this clone: Within the sample, other DNA sequences also encode this same CDR3. The chain recombines TRBV5-1 with TRBJ2-2; D is unclear. This CDR3 contains 12 residues. The germline V gene encodes CDR1 SGHRS and CDR2 YFSETQ. Trimming took off 3 bases at V and 5 bases at J, with 5 bases between the two ends. The CDR3, as DNA: TGCGCCAGCAGCTCTGGGACCGGGGAGCTGTTTTTT. Its translation is CASSSGTGELFF.

V gene TRBV9 combines with J gene TRBJ2-2, with D perhaps TRBD1 (5 bases). The germline V gene has CDR1 SGDLS and CDR2 YYNGEE. The CDR3 covers 16 residues. Trimming stripped 0 bases from V and 5 bases from J, with 14 bases between. The CDR3 is CASSVATAGSTGELFF. The CDR3 DNA is TGTGCCAGCAGCGTAGCTACGGCAGGGTCTACCGGGGAGCTGTTTTTT.

The chain carries TRBV5-1 and TRBJ2-7; TRBD1 is a possible D gene (5 bases). This CDR3 has 15 amino acids. Trimming took off 0 bases at V and 2 bases at J, with 12 bases between the two ends. CDR1 and CDR2 from the germline V gene are SGHRS and YFSETQ. In DNA form, the CDR3 reads TGCGCCAGCAGCTTGGGACAGAAGACAACCTACGAGCAGTACTTC. It yields the protein CASSLGQKTTYEQYF. The full variable domain, its missing parts supplied by reference TRBV5-1 and TRBJ2-7, is KAGVTQTPRYLIKTRGQQVTLSCSPISGHRSVSWYQQTPGQGLQFLFEYFSETQRNKGNFPGRFSGRQFSNSRSEMNVSTLELGDSALYLCASSLGQKTTYEQYFGPGTRLTVT.

The chain has TRBV30 and TRBJ1-1; D might be TRBD1 (6 bases). Germline CDR1 GTSNPN, CDR2 SVGIG (reference sequence). There are 14 residues in the CDR3. Trimming shortened V by 6 bases and J by 1 base, and 15 bases separated the two germline ends. The CDR3 nucleotides read TGTGCCTGCAAGAAAGCGGACAGGAACACTGAAGCTTTCTTT. Its protein product is CACKKADRNTEAFF.

This clone was seen once. The chain couples TRBV2 to TRBJ1-5; no reliable D call. There are 12 residues in the CDR3. Per the germline V gene, CDR1 is SNHLY and CDR2 is FYNNEI. V dropped 6 bases and J dropped 7 bases, with 10 bases sitting between them. The chain's CDR3 is CASRRVGQPQHF. The DNA for the CDR3 is TGTGCCAGCAGAAGGGTTGGACAGCCCCAGCATTTT.

This clone was seen only a few times. V usage is TRBV19 and J usage is TRBJ2-7, with a weak D call TRBD2 (6 bases). The CDR3 consists of 13 residues. Germline CDR1 LNHDA, CDR2 SQIVND (reference sequence). The ends were cut back, 5 bases at V and 7 bases at J, with 15 bases in the middle. The DNA for the CDR3 is TGTGCCAGTAGTGCGCGACTAGTTCGGGAGCAGTACTTC. Translation: CASSARLVREQYF.

The J gene is TRBJ2-3, the V gene TRBV5-1, with D perhaps matching TRBD1 (5 bases). V was pared by 4 bases and J by 3 bases, with 12 bases between. Looked up from germline, CDR1 is SGHRS and CDR2 is YFSETQ. CDR3 length: 14 amino acids. DNA of the CDR3: TGCGCCAGCAGCCGGTCGACAGTTACAGATACGCAGTATTTT. Residues: CASSRSTVTDTQYF.

This clone is classed as medium-sized. The chain couples TRBV6-4 to TRBJ2-1; 8 nucleotides match TRBD2. After removal of 0 bases from V and 6 bases from J, the junction contained 4 bases not matched to a gene. The CDR3 length is 15 residues. The germline CDR1 and CDR2 sequences are MRHNA and SNTAGT. The CDR3 coding sequence is TGTGCCAGCAGTGACTCCTCGGGGGGGCCCAATGAGCAGTTCTTC. This encodes CASSDSSGGPNEQFF.

The V call is TRBV6-1, the J call TRBJ2-3; TRBD2 is a possible D gene (6 bases). The V gene's germline CDR1 is MNHNS and CDR2 SASEGT. This CDR3 is built from 16 residues. Trimming removed 0 bases at V and 0 bases at J, with 10 bases between. The CDR3 coding sequence is TGTGCCAGCAGTGAAGCGCGGGGAACTAGCACAGATACGCAGTATTTT. Translated, it gives CASSEARGTSTDTQYF.

The chain has TRBV23-1 and TRBJ1-6; no firm D call. TRBV23-1 is given ORF status, its function remaining uncertain. V lost 7 bases and J 8 bases, leaving 9 bases between the germline ends. This CDR3 contains 12 residues. CDR3 in DNA: TGCGCCAGCAACCCCGGGGATTCACCCCTCCACTTT. Translation: CASNPGDSPLHF.

This clone was detected a few times. This sequence joins TRBV28 and TRBJ1-6, with D possibly matching TRBD1 (5 bases). V lost 5 bases and J lost 7, with 15 bases in between. The CDR3 length is 15 residues. The germline V gene has CDR1 MDHEN and CDR2 SYDVKM. CDR3 loop: CASSIPRGSNSPLHF. Here the CDR3 DNA reads TGTGCCAGCAGTATCCCGCGGGGGAGCAATTCACCCCTCCACTTT.